This T cell receptor beta chain was retrieved from a study of T-cell reconstitution after alpha-beta-depleted transplantation in children. V shed 1 base and J 5 bases; nucleotides not matched to a gene: 6. The CDR3 runs 15 residues. Germline CDR1 SGHRS, CDR2 YFSETQ. A TCRbeta library incorporating unique molecular identifiers was prepared. TCRdb independently ran MiXCR on the PCR reads; one entry per CDR3 protein. The sample lists some 490,000 distinct CDR3 sequences, approximately 13% occurring once. J is TRBJ2-5 and V is TRBV5-1; 9 positions match TRBD2. The sample was PBMCs from the stem cell graft donor, taken from the stem cell graft. This clonotype was obtained from a human donor who donated a stem cell graft to a child with combined immunodeficiency. CDR3 in amino acids: CASSLQIAGEETQYF. CDR3 nucleotides: TGCGCCAGCAGCTTGCAAATAGCGGGAGAGGAGACCCAGTACTTC. The variable domain in full, with the rest retrieved from reference TRBV5-1 and TRBJ2-5, is KAGVTQTPRYLIKTRGQQVTLSCSPISGHRSVSWYQQTPGQGLQFLFEYFSETQRNKGNFPGRFSGRQFSNSRSEMNVSTLELGDSALYLCASSLQIAGEETQYFGPGTRLLVL.